This T cell receptor beta chain was identified in a study of control samples from healthy donors and cancer patients. Trimming left V 4 bases short and J 7 bases short, with 23 bases between. This CDR3 region has 16 residues. The germline V gene encodes CDR1 SGHRS and CDR2 YFSETQ. Using immunoSEQ multiplex PCR, the repertoire was profiled, and TCRdb retains in-frame clones only, with some absent. The sample contains approximately 82,000 clones, roughly 93% of which appear only once. The sequence was collected from a woman between 35 and 50 years old with lung cancer. Sequenced material: PBMCs. J is TRBJ1-2 and V is TRBV5-1, with D maybe TRBD1 (5 bases). The CDR3 DNA reads TGCGCCAGCAGCCGGACCGGGACGGACGGAACGAGTGGCTACACCTTC. This encodes CASSRTGTDGTSGYTF.